Below, 23 T cell receptor beta chains from the same sample are listed, as sequenced in a study of blood T cells in healthy people across ages. Primed by a sample-barcoded 5' primer and a J-beta primer mix, a second PCR proceeded for 7 to 11 cycles. One entry per CDR3 protein, called by TCRdb with MiXCR from the 5' RACE reads. The sample contains 1.5 million or so distinct CDR3 sequences, 40% to 45% of which appear only once. Sequences were obtained from blood. All receptors come from a woman aged 18-29 years in good health.

This clonotype turned up a few times. V usage is TRBV20-1 and J usage is TRBJ2-2; D possibly corresponds to TRBD1 (6 bases). Trimming shortened V by 0 bases and J by 4 bases, and 12 bases separated the two germline ends. Germline CDR1 reads DFQATT; CDR2 reads SNEGSKA (reference sequence). The CDR3 contains 15 residues. This CDR3 reads CSARDGGRGTGELFF. CDR3 coding DNA: TGCAGTGCTAGAGATGGGGGCCGGGGCACCGGGGAGCTGTTTTTT.

The CDR3 reads CASSLGSPGGRMNTEAFF. The CDR3 DNA reads as TGTGCCAGCAGCTTAGGCTCTCCCGGGGGGCGCATGAACACTGAAGCTTTCTTT. V usage is TRBV7-9 and J usage is TRBJ1-1; D is perhaps TRBD1 (6 bases). Trimming took 1 base from V and 0 from J, leaving 18 bases between them. Germline V gene lookup returns CDR1 SEHNR and CDR2 FQNEAQ (reference sequence). The CDR3 is 18 amino acids.

At least ten counts were recorded for this clonotype. V gene TRBV12-3 or TRBV12-4 combines with J gene TRBJ2-5, with 8 bases matching TRBD1. V shed 6 bases, J shed 3 bases, and the junction held 3 bases outside the gene matches. The CDR3 runs to 13 residues. The CDR3 coding sequence is TGTGCCAGCAGCCCGGGACAGGAAGAGACCCAGTACTTC. Its translation is CASSPGQEETQYF.

This clonotype was observed many times. The rearrangement joins TRBV20-1 to TRBJ2-3; no definite D call. The CDR3 loop spans 12 amino acids. The germline V gene encodes CDR1 DFQATT and CDR2 SNEGSKA (reference sequence). V gave up 5 bases and J gave up 6 bases, with 12 bases separating them. CDR3 sequence (DNA): TGCAGTGCTTTGGGTGTCGCCGATACGCAGTATTTT. Protein: CSALGVADTQYF.

This chain joins TRBV27 and TRBJ2-5; possibly TRBD2 for D (6 bases). This CDR3 is 14 amino acids long. V was cut by 6 bases and J by 4 bases, with 15 bases left in between. Germline loops: CDR1 MNHEY, CDR2 SMNVEV (reference sequence). The CDR3 DNA reads TGTGCCAGCAGACCGGACTATGGGGGAGAGACCCAGTACTTC. Translated: CASRPDYGGETQYF.

This clonotype occurred a few times. V and J are TRBV27 and TRBJ1-4; D gene unclear. CDR1 and CDR2 (germline): MNHEY, SMNVEV (reference sequence). V lost 5 bases and J lost 6, with 13 bases in between. The CDR3 loop spans 14 amino acids. In DNA, the CDR3 is TGTGCCAGCAGTGAGGAGGGAAGTTATGAAAAACTGTTTTTT. Protein sequence: CASSEEGSYEKLFF.

This clonotype was detected only a few times. V usage is TRBV4-3 and J usage is TRBJ1-1; TRBD1 might be the D (5 bases). The germline V gene encodes CDR1 LGHNA and CDR2 YSLEER. This CDR3 contains 16 residues. Trimming pared 0 bases from V and 2 bases from J, leaving 13 bases between. CDR3 DNA sequence: TGCGCCAGCAGCCAAGAATCGGCGGGGCTCAACACTGAAGCTTTCTTT. Its protein is CASSQESAGLNTEAFF.

This sequence joins TRBV27 and TRBJ1-1; no clear D. With 6 bases removed from V and 0 bases from J, the gap between germline ends came to 20 bases. Germline assignment: CDR1 MNHEY and CDR2 SMNVEV (reference sequence). The CDR3 covers 17 residues. The CDR3 coding sequence is TGTGCCAGCAGAACGTTGTTAGGAGGACTCATGAACACTGAAGCTTTCTTT. Its protein is CASRTLLGGLMNTEAFF.

This clonotype appeared a few times. The V call is TRBV7-8, the J call TRBJ2-1; no definite D call. CDR3 length: 13 amino acids. The germline V gene encodes CDR1 SGHVS and CDR2 FQNEAQ. Trimming removed 7 bases at V and 8 bases at J, with 15 bases between. CDR3 bases: TGTGCCAGCATCAGTTTGGTAGGGTATGAGCAGTTCTTC. Translating gives CASISLVGYEQFF. Based on the CDR3 plus reference TRBV7-8 and TRBJ2-1, the full variable domain is GAGVSQSPRYKVAKRGQDVALRCDPISGHVSLFWYQQALGQGPEFLTYFQNEAQLDKSGLPSDRFFAERPEGSVSTLKIQRTQQEDSAVYLCASISLVGYEQFFGPGTRLTVL.

The V and J genes are TRBV12-3 or TRBV12-4 and TRBJ2-2; TRBD1 matches 10 bases. The junction had 4 bases not matched to a gene; V was cut back by 6 bases and J by 3 bases. The CDR3 contains 15 residues. CDR3 nucleotide sequence: TGTGCCAGCAGCCCAGGGACAGGGGACACCGGGGAGCTGTTTTTT. Translated, it gives CASSPGTGDTGELFF.

This rearrangement joins TRBV12-3 or TRBV12-4 to TRBJ2-2; no definite D call. The V end was cut by 6 bases, the J end by 6 bases, with 14 bases between. The CDR3 runs 14 residues. The DNA for the CDR3 is TGTGCCAGCAGATTGGGCGAGAGTTCCGGGGAGCTGTTTTTT. This encodes CASRLGESSGELFF.

This clonotype showed up just once. The V call is TRBV28, the J call TRBJ1-5; the D gene is possibly TRBD1 (6 bases). Germline V gene data show CDR1 as MDHEN and CDR2 as SYDVKM. V was cut by 5 bases and J by 1 base, with 12 bases left in between. The CDR3 contains 15 residues. The CDR3 protein is CASSTGRKSNQPQHF. The CDR3 DNA sequence: TGTGCCAGCAGTACAGGGCGGAAGAGCAATCAGCCCCAGCATTTT.

The genes are TRBV7-9 and TRBJ1-2; D is undetermined. Looked up from germline, CDR1 is SEHNR and CDR2 is FQNEAQ (reference sequence). This CDR3 is 12 amino acids long. Trimming left V 5 bases short and J 4 bases short, with 8 bases between. The CDR3, as DNA: TGTGCCAGCAGCCGAGAGTCCTATGGCTACACCTTC. The encoded protein is CASSRESYGYTF.

The J gene is TRBJ2-1, the V gene TRBV6-5, with D hard to call. The V end was cut by 4 bases, the J end by 6 bases, with 10 bases between. Germline-derived CDR1 and CDR2 are MNHEY and SVGAGI. The CDR3 extends over 13 amino acids. CDR3: CASSSTRLNEQFF. CDR3 nucleotides: TGTGCCAGCAGTTCCACTCGTCTCAATGAGCAGTTCTTC.

This clonotype has ten or more counts. The chain recombines TRBV5-1 with TRBJ1-2; 7 bases match TRBD1. Looked up from germline, CDR1 is SGHRS and CDR2 is YFSETQ. CDR3 length: 14 amino acids. Losses at the gene ends were 1 base for V and 8 bases for J; bases not matched to a gene: 8. CDR3 loop: CASSLTGVRSGYTF. As DNA, the CDR3 is TGCGCCAGCAGCTTGACAGGGGTTCGATCGGGCTACACCTTC.

This clonotype was found many times. V usage is TRBV20-1 and J usage is TRBJ2-7; D unresolved. The CDR3 is made up of 13 amino acids. V was cut by 3 bases and J by 3 bases, with 12 bases left in between. Germline-derived CDR1 and CDR2 are DFQATT and SNEGSKA (reference sequence). As DNA, the CDR3 is TGCAGTGCTAGTGATACCAACGACTACGAGCAGTACTTC. Translating it yields CSASDTNDYEQYF.

The CDR3 here is CSARDSGTGHQPQHF. CDR3 nucleotides: TGCAGTGCTAGAGATTCCGGGACAGGCCATCAGCCCCAGCATTTT. V and J are TRBV20-1 and TRBJ1-5, with TRBD1 identical over 8 bases. The CDR3 length is 15 residues. The junction had 6 bases not matched to a gene; V was cut back by 0 bases and J by 5 bases. Germline CDR1 and CDR2: DFQATT and SNEGSKA (reference sequence).

The chain links TRBV4-1 to TRBJ2-1, with 12 bases lining up with TRBD1. J lost 6 bases, V lost 8 bases, and 2 bases had no gene match. Germline V gives CDR1 MGHRA, CDR2 YSYEKL. This CDR3 has 13 amino acids. As DNA, the CDR3 is TGCGCCAGCCTGGGACAGGGGGCCAATGAGCAGTTCTTC. This translates into CASLGQGANEQFF.

This clonotype was counted at least ten times. The chain combines TRBV29-1 with TRBJ1-1, with 9 bases that match TRBD1. V lost 3 bases and J lost 5; bases outside the gene matches: 10. This CDR3 is built from 15 residues. CDR1 and CDR2 from the germline V gene are SQVTM and ANQGSEA. CDR3 DNA: TGCAGCGTTGACGGTCGGGACAGGGATCGGACTGAAGCTTTCTTT. This sequence encodes CSVDGRDRDRTEAFF. Full variable domain (rest looked up from reference TRBV29-1 and TRBJ1-1): SAVISQKPSRDICQRGTSLTIQCQVDSQVTMMFWYRQQPGQSLTLIATANQGSEATYESGFVIDKFPISRPNLTFSTLTVSNMSPEDSSIYLCSVDGRDRDRTEAFFGQGTRLTVV.

As for this clonotype: An end of the junction does not agree with germline; a read error may underlie this. The chain is built from TRBV3-1 and TRBJ2-1, with D unresolved. Germline CDR1 and CDR2: LGHDT and YNNKEL (reference sequence). CDR3 length: 15 residues. The CDR3 bases are TGTGCCAGCAGCCAAGGACATGGACCGTACAGTGAGCAGTTCTTC. It codes for CASSQGHGPYSEQFF.

CDR3 loop: CSARDHRLPSTDTQYF. The CDR3 region has the DNA TGCAGTGCTAGAGATCACCGGCTACCCAGCACAGATACGCAGTATTTT. This chain joins TRBV20-1 and TRBJ2-3; D unresolved. Germline loops: CDR1 DFQATT, CDR2 SNEGSKA (reference sequence). The ends were cut back, 0 bases at V and 0 bases at J, with 13 bases in the middle. This CDR3 contains 16 residues.

The chain employs TRBV7-2 and TRBJ2-5; 7 bases line up with TRBD1. J was trimmed by 5 bases and V by 2 bases; bases with no gene match: 14. CDR3 length equals 17 residues. Germline CDR1 SGHTA, CDR2 FQGNSA. CDR3 amino acids: CASSLSTYRGGVETQYF. CDR3 coding DNA: TGTGCCAGCAGCTTATCCACCTACAGGGGCGGAGTGGAGACCCAGTACTTC.

J is TRBJ2-2 and V is TRBV19; D ambiguous. Trimming took 3 bases from V and 2 from J, leaving 7 bases between them. This CDR3 comprises 14 residues. The V gene's germline CDR1 is LNHDA and CDR2 SQIVND (reference sequence). Written as DNA, the CDR3 is TGTGCCAGTAGTATGGGCAGAAACACCGGGGAGCTGTTTTTT. It specifies CASSMGRNTGELFF.